This T cell receptor (beta chain) was observed in a study of blood T cell repertoires in COVID-19. As for the study in general: Acute-phase and convalescent COVID-19 samples originated in the United States, Italy and Spain. Sources were T cells, B-cell-depleted T cells, or PBMCs; the material itself was cDNA or gDNA.

Germline V CDR1 and CDR2: SGHTA, FQGNSA. This CDR3 contains 14 residues. V dropped 5 bases and J dropped 5 bases, with 12 bases sitting between them. Per the study methods: Using reference gene primer amplification, nucleated cell counts were estimated. Profiling relied on immunoSEQ multiplex PCR, and the TCRdb table lists in-frame clones only, not all of them. V and J calls plus clone size are reproduced from that table; the DNA served to infer D and trimming. The sample yields about 220,000 clones, roughly 84% seen once. The J gene is TRBJ1-4, the V gene TRBV7-2; TRBD1 is a possible D gene (5 bases). Sequenced input: peripheral blood. This receptor was obtained from a woman older than 75 with acute or convalescent COVID-19. CDR3 DNA: TGTGCCAGCAGCCAAGGGGCGGGGAATGAAAAACTGTTTTTT. This encodes CASSQGAGNEKLFF.